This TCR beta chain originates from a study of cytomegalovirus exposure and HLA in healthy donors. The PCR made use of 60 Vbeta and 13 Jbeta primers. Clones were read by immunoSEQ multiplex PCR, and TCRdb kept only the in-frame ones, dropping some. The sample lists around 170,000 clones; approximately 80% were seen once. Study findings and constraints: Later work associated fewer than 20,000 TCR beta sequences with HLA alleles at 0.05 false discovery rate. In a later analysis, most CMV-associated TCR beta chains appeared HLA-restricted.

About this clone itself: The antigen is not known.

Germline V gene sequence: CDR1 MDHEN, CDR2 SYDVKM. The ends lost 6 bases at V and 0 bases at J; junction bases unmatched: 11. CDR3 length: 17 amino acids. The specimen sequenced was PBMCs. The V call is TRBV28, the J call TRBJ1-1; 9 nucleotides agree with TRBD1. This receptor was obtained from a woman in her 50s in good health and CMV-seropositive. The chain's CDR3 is CASSSLYWTGVNTEAFF. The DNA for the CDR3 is TGTGCCAGCAGCTCACTTTACTGGACAGGGGTGAACACTGAAGCTTTCTTT.